The next 21 T cell receptor beta chains were all read from a single sample in a study of blood T cell repertoires in COVID-19. The protocol was immunoSEQ multiplex PCR, while the TCRdb copy is restricted to in-frame clones and leaves out a portion. Here the sample spans around 120,000 clones, over 85% being singletons. Sequencing used peripheral blood. These receptors came from a man aged 45-60 years with active COVID-19.

The chain uses TRBV19 and TRBJ2-6, with 11 bases lining up with TRBD1. The junction had 6 bases not matched to a gene; V was cut back by 10 bases and J by 4 bases. The CDR3 is 15 residues long. Germline V gene sequence: CDR1 LNHDA, CDR2 SQIVND (reference sequence). The CDR3, as DNA: TGTGCCACCGGGACAGGGGGTTCCGGGGCCAACGTCCTGACTTTC. It translates to CATGTGGSGANVLTF.

This sequence joins TRBV23-1 and TRBJ2-7; 8 bases align to TRBD1. TRBV23-1 is an ORF, with its function uncertain. The CDR3 consists of 14 residues. V gave up 7 bases and J gave up 2 bases; unmatched junction bases: 7. The CDR3 nucleotides are TGCGCCAGCACTCGGACAGGGAAGACCTACGAGCAGTACTTC. The encoded protein is CASTRTGKTYEQYF.

The chain carries TRBV18 and TRBJ1-6; 12 nucleotides match TRBD1. With 3 bases clipped from V and 10 bases from J, the junction kept 7 bases outside the gene matches. Germline V gives CDR1 KGHSH, CDR2 LQKENI. The CDR3 totals 16 residues. The CDR3 DNA reads as TGTGCCAGCTCACCTCGGGGACAGGGGGCCCGGTCACCCCTCCACTTT. It is translated as CASSPRGQGARSPLHF. The full variable domain, in which reference TRBV18 and TRBJ1-6 provide the parts outside the CDR3, is NAGVMQNPRHLVRRRGQEARLRCSPMKGHSHVYWYRQLPEEGLKFMVYLQKENIIDESGMPKERFSAEFPKEGPSILRIQQVVRGDSAAYFCASSPRGQGARSPLHFGNGTRLTVT.

The chain uses TRBV27 and TRBJ2-7; 10 bases line up with TRBD2. Germline V gene sequence: CDR1 MNHEY, CDR2 SMNVEV (reference sequence). This CDR3 contains 15 residues. V gave up 3 bases and J gave up 4 bases; unmatched junction bases: 6. This CDR3 is CASSLASGGRYEQYF. CDR3 DNA: TGTGCCAGCAGTTTGGCTAGCGGGGGTCGGTACGAGCAGTACTTC.

The chain links TRBV5-1 to TRBJ2-6; the D gene is possibly TRBD2 (6 bases). Germline CDR1 reads SGHRS; CDR2 reads YFSETQ. The CDR3 length is 16 residues. V was trimmed by 0 bases and J by 4 bases, leaving 11 bases between them. CDR3: CASSLVAGLGANVLTF. CDR3 in DNA: TGCGCCAGCAGCTTGGTGGCGGGGCTCGGGGCCAACGTCCTGACTTTC.

This clone was found a few times. The chain employs TRBV27 and TRBJ2-2; 9 nucleotides agree with TRBD1. The CDR3 has 16 amino acids. Trimming took 5 bases from V and 4 from J; bases not matched to a gene: 8. Germline CDR1 is MNHEY and CDR2 is SMNVEV (reference sequence). The CDR3 loop is CASSDRDRVGTGELFF. In DNA, the CDR3 is TGTGCCAGCAGTGACCGGGACAGGGTTGGCACCGGGGAGCTGTTTTTT.

The chain recombines TRBV7-6 with TRBJ2-3; 7 bases map to TRBD1. Germline loops: CDR1 SGHVS, CDR2 FNYEAQ. The CDR3 extends over 17 amino acids. With V trimmed by 5 bases and J by 5 bases, 16 bases remained unmatched. CDR3 nucleotides: TGTGCCAGCAGCCCACGGACAGGCCCCGATAACGGAGATACGCAGTATTTT. Protein product: CASSPRTGPDNGDTQYF.

The chain links TRBV5-1 to TRBJ2-5; 7 bases agree with TRBD2. This CDR3 region has 15 residues. Germline CDR1 reads SGHRS; CDR2 reads YFSETQ. J gave up 7 bases and V 5 bases, and 14 bases lay outside the gene matches. DNA of the CDR3: TGCGCCAGCAGACCGGAGTGGGACTACTCGGGGACCCAGTACTTC. It yields the protein CASRPEWDYSGTQYF. The complete variable domain, with remaining parts taken from reference TRBV5-1 and TRBJ2-5, reads KAGVTQTPRYLIKTRGQQVTLSCSPISGHRSVSWYQQTPGQGLQFLFEYFSETQRNKGNFPGRFSGRQFSNSRSEMNVSTLELGDSALYLCASRPEWDYSGTQYFGPGTRLLVL.

This chain joins TRBV5-8 and TRBJ2-1; tentative D call: TRBD2 (7 bases). Trimming removed 4 bases from V and 10 bases from J, with 15 bases in between. The CDR3 consists of 13 residues. CDR1 and CDR2 from the germline V gene are SGHTS and YDEGEE. The CDR3 DNA reads TGTGCCAGCAGCCTTGGGGGGGGCGCAGAGCAGTTCTTC. It codes for CASSLGGGAEQFF.

This clone was observed a few times. V is TRBV4-1 and J is TRBJ1-2; TRBD1 matches 9 bases. From germline, CDR1 is MGHRA and CDR2 YSYEKL. This CDR3 has 14 residues. Losses at the gene ends were 3 bases for V and 7 bases for J; bases not matched to a gene: 6. CDR3 residues: CASSQTGTGSGYTF. The CDR3 DNA is TGCGCCAGCAGCCAGACAGGGACAGGGTCTGGCTACACCTTC.

The chain is built from TRBV4-1 and TRBJ2-3; a possible D gene is TRBD1 (5 bases). CDR1 is MGHRA and CDR2 is YSYEKL in the germline V gene. The CDR3 sequence is 15 residues long. Trimming left V 2 bases short and J 4 bases short, with 13 bases between. The DNA for the CDR3 is TGCGCCAGCAGCCAATCCGCTGAAGGGGCAGATACGCAGTATTTT. It specifies CASSQSAEGADTQYF.

The chain carries TRBV29-1 and TRBJ1-1; TRBD1 matches 7 bases. This CDR3 region has 14 residues. Trimming cost V 6 bases and J 8 bases; bases outside gene matches: 15. CDR1 SQVTM and CDR2 ANQGSEA come from the germline V gene. The DNA of the CDR3 is TGCAGCGTCGGAACAAGGACAGGCGGATACGAAGCTTTCTTT. This encodes CSVGTRTGGYEAFF.

This sequence joins TRBV5-1 and TRBJ2-3, with a possible D match to TRBD1 (5 bases). CDR1 and CDR2 (germline): SGHRS, YFSETQ. V was pared by 3 bases and J by 0 bases, with 11 bases between. The CDR3 spans 15 residues. CDR3 sequence reads: CASSSARGSTDTQYF. The CDR3 bases are TGCGCCAGCAGCTCGGCAAGGGGTAGCACAGATACGCAGTATTTT.

In its sample, this clone was seen once. V and J are TRBV14 and TRBJ1-6, with TRBD1 matching over 7 bases. The J segment lost 9 bases and the V segment lost 4 bases, leaving 9 bases of the junction unmatched. Germline CDR1 reads SGHDN; CDR2 reads FVKESK. The CDR3 runs 15 residues. The CDR3 DNA follows: TGTGCCAGCAGCCCTCAAGGGGGCCAGGGTTCACCCCTCCACTTT. It yields the protein CASSPQGGQGSPLHF.

The rearrangement uses TRBV19 and TRBJ1-6; 8 bases are a match to TRBD1. The CDR3 sequence is 14 residues long. Germline V gene sequence: CDR1 LNHDA, CDR2 SQIVND (reference sequence). Trimming took 7 bases from V and 10 from J; bases not matched to a gene: 9. The CDR3 DNA follows: TGTGCCAGTACCCTAGGACAGGGAGCCTCACCCCTCCACTTT. Translation: CASTLGQGASPLHF.

The V call is TRBV6-2 or TRBV6-3, the J call TRBJ2-3; TRBD2 matches at 10 bases. The CDR3 runs 16 residues. J gave up 2 bases and V 5 bases, and 7 bases lay outside the gene matches. The germline V gene encodes CDR1 MNHEY and CDR2 SVGEGT. This chain's CDR3 is CASSNRTSGVTDTQYF. CDR3 nucleotide sequence: TGTGCCAGCAGTAACCGAACTAGCGGGGTCACAGATACGCAGTATTTT.

The chain links TRBV7-2 to TRBJ2-1; 10 nucleotides match TRBD2. The V segment lost 4 bases and the J segment 6 bases; nucleotides outside the gene matches: 18. The CDR3 has 19 residues. CDR1 SGHTA and CDR2 FQGNSA come from the germline V gene. The CDR3 sequence is CASSWRGGSGRLTGNEQFF. CDR3 DNA: TGTGCCAGCAGCTGGAGGGGGGGTAGCGGGAGGTTGACGGGCAATGAGCAGTTCTTC. The full variable domain, in which reference TRBV7-2 and TRBJ2-1 provide the parts outside the CDR3, is GAGVSQSPSNKVTEKGKDVELRCDPISGHTALYWYRQSLGQGLEFLIYFQGNSAPDKSGLPSDRFSAERTGGSVSTLTIQRTQQEDSAVYLCASSWRGGSGRLTGNEQFFGPGTRLTVL.

CDR3 amino acids: CASRGSPSNEQFF. The CDR3 nucleotides read TGTGCCAGCAGGGGTAGCCCCTCCAATGAGCAGTTCTTC. V is TRBV2 and J is TRBJ2-1; D is ambiguous. CDR3 size: 13 residues. Trimming pared 6 bases from V and 6 bases from J, leaving 12 bases between. Germline CDR1 and CDR2: SNHLY and FYNNEI.

This sequence joins TRBV7-9 and TRBJ2-3, with D perhaps TRBD1 (6 bases). Trimming pared 5 bases from V and 3 bases from J, leaving 18 bases between. This CDR3 is 16 amino acids long. Looked up from germline, CDR1 is SEHNR and CDR2 is FQNEAQ (reference sequence). CDR3 loop: CASSDRLGASTDTQYF. CDR3 sequence (DNA): TGTGCCAGCAGCGACCGGTTGGGGGCTTCAACAGATACGCAGTATTTT.

The V call is TRBV12-3 or TRBV12-4, the J call TRBJ2-5, with D perhaps TRBD1 (6 bases). The CDR3 is made up of 13 amino acids. The V end was cut by 3 bases, the J end by 5 bases, with 10 bases between. CDR3 protein: CASSFGGLETQYF. For the CDR3, the DNA is TGTGCCAGCAGTTTTGGGGGCCTCGAGACCCAGTACTTC.

This chain connects TRBV27 to TRBJ2-7; D is unresolved. Germline V gene data show CDR1 as MNHEY and CDR2 as SMNVEV (reference sequence). This CDR3 is 14 amino acids long. Trimming took 6 bases from V and 7 from J, leaving 19 bases between them. The CDR3 DNA sequence: TGTGCCAGCAGCCCGATGTCCTACGCCGAAGAGCAGTACTTC. This gives the protein CASSPMSYAEEQYF.